These 3 T cell receptor beta chains originate from one sample sequenced in a study of OX40 agonist ivuxolimab in advanced cancers. The protocol was immunoSEQ multiplex PCR, while the TCRdb copy is restricted to in-frame clones and leaves out a portion. Found here are roughly 30,000 clones, 84% of them singletons; the top ten hold 18%. The sample here was CD4+ or CD8+ T cells sorted from blood, taken in a trial of the OX40 agonist ivuxolimab. The receptors shown here come from an adult with an advanced solid tumor such as melanoma, head and neck, liver or kidney cancer.

This clone was seen only once. The V call is TRBV29-1, the J call TRBJ1-2, with TRBD1 as a possible D gene (6 bases). From germline, CDR1 is SQVTM and CDR2 ANQGSEA. The CDR3 runs 15 residues. V lost 1 base to trimming and J lost 4 bases, with 16 bases between them. CDR3 loop: CSVEGEDSRFYGYTF. As DNA, the CDR3 is TGCAGCGTTGAAGGCGAGGACAGCCGATTCTATGGCTACACCTTC.

The J gene is TRBJ2-1, the V gene TRBV4-3; tentative D call: TRBD1 (5 bases). Germline CDR1 is LGHNA and CDR2 is YSLEER. V lost 4 bases and J lost 1, with 11 bases in between. This CDR3 has 15 residues. CDR3 sequence: CASSPTGGSYNEQFF. The DNA for the CDR3 is TGCGCCAGCAGCCCTACAGGTGGGTCCTACAATGAGCAGTTCTTC.

This chain links TRBV29-1 with TRBJ2-2, with 10 bases fitting TRBD2. The V and J ends lost 1 base and 6 bases, in that order; junction bases with no gene match: 5. The CDR3 is 15 residues long. Germline V gene data show CDR1 as SQVTM and CDR2 as ANQGSEA. CDR3 in DNA: TGCAGCGTTGAAGGGCTAGCGGGAGCTTCCGGGGAGCTGTTTTTT. Translation: CSVEGLAGASGELFF.